The rows below give T cell receptor beta chains drawn from one sample of a study of blood T cell repertoires in COVID-19. Profiling relied on immunoSEQ multiplex PCR, and the TCRdb table lists in-frame clones only, not all of them. The table has around 30,000 clones, around 89% seen once. The sample comprised peripheral blood. These receptors were collected from a man between 60 and 75 years old with acute or convalescent COVID-19. The CDR3 runs from the conserved cysteine through the conserved F or W. D genes are given only for firm matches. Some rows mark clone size as missing; the rest say once, few, many or name a class of expanded clone.

-	TRBV5-6	TRBJ1-4	-	CASSFGLNNEKLFF	TGTGCCAGCAGCTTCGGACTTAATAATGAAAAACTGTTTTTT
TRBD1	TRBV5-5	TRBJ2-2	few	CASSLDRGVTGELFF	TGTGCCAGCAGCTTGGACAGGGGGGTAACCGGGGAGCTGTTTTTT
-	TRBV5-4	TRBJ2-5	-	CASSLGQVQETQYF	TGTGCCAGCAGCTTGGGGCAGGTACAAGAGACCCAGTACTTC
-	TRBV11-2	TRBJ1-2	once	CASSLGQVYGYTF	TGTGCCAGCAGCTTAGGCCAGGTTTATGGCTACACCTTC
-	TRBV30	TRBJ1-2	-	CAWSTTQNYGYTF	TGTGCCTGGAGTACTACCCAAAACTATGGCTACACCTTC
TRBD2	TRBV5-4	TRBJ2-5	-	CASSLTSGGKETQYF	TGTGCCAGCAGCTTGACTAGCGGGGGGAAAGAGACCCAGTACTTC
TRBD1	TRBV18	TRBJ1-3	-	CASSPLGQGARNPGNTIYF	TGTGCCAGCTCACCTCTGGGACAGGGGGCAAGGAATCCCGGAAACACCATATATTTT
-	TRBV5-1	TRBJ2-1	-	CASSFGGSSGNEQFF	TGCGCCAGCAGCTTTGGGGGGTCCTCCGGCAATGAGCAGTTCTTC
TRBD2	TRBV29-1	TRBJ2-5	few	CSVEDPPGGRRETQYF	TGCAGCGTTGAAGATCCGCCGGGAGGGCGGCGAGAGACCCAGTACTTC
-	TRBV7-2	TRBJ1-3	once	CASSPNSGNTIYF	TGTGCCAGCAGCCCAAACTCTGGAAACACCATATATTTT
-	TRBV7-6	TRBJ2-1	few	CASSLAGGQYNEQFF	TGTGCCAGCAGCTTAGCGGGGGGGCAGTACAATGAGCAGTTCTTC
TRBD2	TRBV15	TRBJ2-7	-	CATSRETSGSYEQYF	TGTGCCACCAGCAGAGAGACTAGCGGCTCCTACGAGCAGTACTTC
-	TRBV5-4	TRBJ1-2	-	CASSFYQGKGYTF	TGTGCCAGCAGCTTTTACCAGGGTAAAGGCTACACCTTC
TRBD1	TRBV4-1	TRBJ1-6	once	CASSQERIRGRNSPLHF	TGCGCCAGCAGCCAAGAAAGAATCAGGGGGCGGAATTCACCCCTCCACTTT
TRBD2	TRBV28	TRBJ2-7	-	CASSLWAGGTYEQYF	TGTGCCAGCAGTTTATGGGCGGGGGGAACCTACGAGCAGTACTTC
TRBD2	TRBV11-3	TRBJ2-3	-	CASSTVRLAGGCNKYF	TGTGCCAGCAGCACGGTGAGACTAGCGGGGGGATGTAATAAGTATTTT
TRBD1	TRBV19	TRBJ2-7	-	CASSARTGLHEQYF	TGTGCCAGTAGTGCCCGGACAGGGCTACACGAGCAGTACTTC
-	TRBV24-1	TRBJ1-2	once	CAAGGTADYGYTF	TGTGCCGCCGGAGGCACAGCCGACTATGGCTACACCTTC
TRBD1	TRBV18	TRBJ2-7	-	CASSPGQGKYEQYF	TGTGCCAGCTCACCGGGACAGGGGAAATACGAGCAGTACTTC
TRBD2	TRBV6-1	TRBJ2-3	-	CASSEWRTSGTLADTQYF	TGTGCCAGCAGTGAATGGAGGACTAGCGGGACCTTAGCAGATACGCAGTATTTT
TRBD2	TRBV19	TRBJ2-3	-	CASSPRLGASGGFGTDTQYF	TGTGCCAGTAGTCCAAGACTTGGGGCTAGCGGGGGGTTCGGCACAGATACGCAGTATTTT
TRBD1	TRBV15	TRBJ2-3	-	CATSPGTGKDTQYF	TGTGCCACCAGCCCCGGGACAGGGAAAGATACGCAGTATTTT
TRBD2	TRBV15	TRBJ2-1	-	CATSRDLSGVYNEQFF	TGTGCCACCAGCAGAGATTTGAGCGGGGTATACAATGAGCAGTTCTTC
-	TRBV5-1	TRBJ1-1	-	CASATGNTEAFF	TGCGCCAGCGCTACAGGGAACACTGAAGCTTTCTTT
-	TRBV11-2	TRBJ1-1	few	CASSPPPYNTEAFF	TGTGCCAGCAGCCCTCCCCCGTATAACACTGAAGCTTTCTTT
-	TRBV19	TRBJ2-1	once	CASRTGSFSSEQFF	TGTGCCAGTAGGACCGGGTCCTTTAGTAGTGAGCAGTTCTTC
-	TRBV27	TRBJ1-2	-	CASSLGIRGGNGYTF	TGTGCCAGCAGTTTGGGAATCAGAGGGGGTAATGGCTACACCTTC
-	TRBV30	TRBJ1-5	-	CAWSPGRGSQPQHF	TGTGCCTGGAGCCCGGGGAGGGGAAGTCAGCCCCAGCATTTT
TRBD1	TRBV5-1	TRBJ1-1	-	CASSSTGGGPEAFF	TGCGCCAGCAGCTCGACAGGGGGAGGCCCTGAAGCTTTCTTT
TRBD1	TRBV12-3/TRBV12-4	TRBJ1-2	-	CASRGTGSGYTF	TGTGCCAGCAGGGGGACAGGGAGTGGCTACACCTTC
TRBD2	TRBV7-6	TRBJ2-3	-	CASSPSLQRGADTQYF	TGTGCCAGCAGCCCCTCCCTCCAGCGGGGAGCAGATACGCAGTATTTT
TRBD1	TRBV2	TRBJ1-5	-	CASNDRETNQPQHF	TGTGCCAGCAACGACAGGGAGACCAATCAGCCCCAGCATTTT
TRBD1	TRBV5-1	TRBJ2-7	-	CASREGTARAYEQYF	TGCGCCAGCAGAGAAGGGACAGCTCGAGCCTACGAGCAGTACTTC
-	TRBV12-3/TRBV12-4	TRBJ1-5	-	CASSSDRYQPQHF	TGTGCCAGCAGCTCAGACAGGTATCAGCCCCAGCATTTT